The rows below give T cell receptor beta chains drawn from one sample of a study of T cells in tuberculosis. Generated by immunoSEQ multiplex PCR, the TCRdb table keeps only in-frame clones and is missing some. The table shows some 30,000 clones, with roughly 95% occurring only once. Material: PBMCs. The receptor source for this set is a donor aged 10-29 years with latent tuberculosis or without tuberculosis infection. CDR3s leave out the opening cysteine and the closing phenylalanine or tryptophan.

v_gene: TRBV9; j_gene: TRBJ2-3; CDR3aa: ASSSSGRGADTQY
v_gene: TRBV27; j_gene: TRBJ2-2; CDR3aa: ASRPRDRGAGELF
v_gene: TRBV10-3; j_gene: TRBJ1-1; CDR3aa: AISDSQGGTTEAF
v_gene: TRBV29-1; j_gene: TRBJ2-4; CDR3aa: SVGKDTKNIQY
v_gene: TRBV30; j_gene: TRBJ2-1; CDR3aa: AWRKTSRSSYNEQF
v_gene: TRBV4-1; j_gene: TRBJ2-7; CDR3aa: ASSRRTGSSYEQY
v_gene: TRBV7-6; j_gene: TRBJ1-5; CDR3aa: ASSLDSFQPQH
v_gene: TRBV14; j_gene: TRBJ2-2; CDR3aa: ASSQGLASQAGELF
v_gene: TRBV21-1; j_gene: TRBJ2-5; CDR3aa: ASSLRRGGRGLCWETQY
v_gene: TRBV7-2; j_gene: TRBJ1-2; CDR3aa: ASSIGQGAYGYT
v_gene: TRBV20-1; j_gene: TRBJ2-3; CDR3aa: SATGFTQY
v_gene: TRBV4-3; j_gene: TRBJ1-1; CDR3aa: ASSRGLNTEAF
v_gene: TRBV5-8; j_gene: TRBJ2-6; CDR3aa: ASSGQVAGANVLT
v_gene: TRBV10-3; j_gene: TRBJ2-7; CDR3aa: AISESRDSLEQY
v_gene: TRBV5-8; j_gene: TRBJ2-6; CDR3aa: ASSDWTDTGANVLT
v_gene: TRBV5-5; j_gene: TRBJ2-2; CDR3aa: ASSLREGQITGELF
v_gene: TRBV7-9; j_gene: TRBJ1-2; CDR3aa: ASRPQGTSFGYT
v_gene: TRBV30; j_gene: TRBJ2-7; CDR3aa: AWSVLAGGYEQY
v_gene: TRBV6-1; j_gene: TRBJ1-2; CDR3aa: ASSERGYGYT
v_gene: TRBV7-3; j_gene: TRBJ2-1; CDR3aa: ASSMTVTHNEQF
v_gene: TRBV10-3; j_gene: TRBJ2-7; CDR3aa: AISESTASNYEQY
v_gene: TRBV2; j_gene: TRBJ2-1; CDR3aa: ASSRKGLAGLLRGNEQF
v_gene: TRBV6-6; j_gene: TRBJ2-7; CDR3aa: ASSVKRNYEQY
v_gene: TRBV5-6; j_gene: TRBJ2-5; CDR3aa: ASSTHPQETQY
v_gene: TRBV11-2; j_gene: TRBJ1-3; CDR3aa: ASSTGYRNTIY
v_gene: TRBV27; j_gene: TRBJ1-2; CDR3aa: ASSNEPERYGYT
v_gene: TRBV7-8; j_gene: TRBJ2-7; CDR3aa: ASSPLGAQRYEQY
v_gene: TRBV12-5; j_gene: TRBJ1-1; CDR3aa: ASGLVSHTEAF
v_gene: TRBV10-3; j_gene: TRBJ2-3; CDR3aa: AISPRGGGTDTQY
v_gene: TRBV7-8; j_gene: TRBJ1-2; CDR3aa: ASSPLTGSEFYGYT
v_gene: TRBV28; j_gene: TRBJ1-2; CDR3aa: ASSLSGYGYT
v_gene: TRBV10-1; j_gene: TRBJ2-3; CDR3aa: ASTKGQRGKSDTQY
v_gene: TRBV9; j_gene: TRBJ2-1; CDR3aa: ASSVISATDNEQF
v_gene: TRBV7-6; j_gene: TRBJ2-2; CDR3aa: ASSPPTSGVAGELF
v_gene: TRBV7-9; j_gene: TRBJ2-2; CDR3aa: ASSFTGENTGELF
v_gene: TRBV7-3; j_gene: TRBJ2-7; CDR3aa: ARTGPYEQY
v_gene: TRBV19; j_gene: TRBJ1-1; CDR3aa: ASLRGQSEAF
v_gene: TRBV19; j_gene: TRBJ1-1; CDR3aa: ASQYLQGGLNTEAF
v_gene: TRBV30; j_gene: TRBJ2-7; CDR3aa: ASGRSYEQY
v_gene: TRBV15; j_gene: TRBJ2-7; CDR3aa: ATSRDRGYEQY
v_gene: TRBV29-1; j_gene: TRBJ2-1; CDR3aa: SVESPRGLYNEQF
v_gene: TRBV10-2; j_gene: TRBJ2-5; CDR3aa: ASSDMRRGGETQY
v_gene: TRBV9; j_gene: TRBJ2-7; CDR3aa: ASSVGSVISYEQY
v_gene: TRBV5-8; j_gene: TRBJ1-5; CDR3aa: ASSSRTGGQPQH
v_gene: TRBV5-6; j_gene: TRBJ2-7; CDR3aa: ASSLDRRLLYEQY
v_gene: TRBV9; j_gene: TRBJ2-5; CDR3aa: ASSPPRGTQETQY
v_gene: TRBV2; j_gene: TRBJ1-2; CDR3aa: ASSPYIYGYT
v_gene: TRBV5-4; j_gene: TRBJ2-1; CDR3aa: ASSFDRVGEQF
v_gene: TRBV5-5; j_gene: TRBJ1-3; CDR3aa: ASSSGQQNSGNTIY
v_gene: TRBV27; j_gene: TRBJ2-5; CDR3aa: ASAGREETQY
v_gene: TRBV19; j_gene: TRBJ1-5; CDR3aa: ASSNGRGLQPQH
v_gene: TRBV5-1; j_gene: TRBJ2-7; CDR3aa: ASSLDRAREQY
v_gene: TRBV18; j_gene: TRBJ2-7; CDR3aa: ASSPRTGATQYEQY
v_gene: TRBV29-1; j_gene: TRBJ2-1; CDR3aa: SVGWGGDNEQF
v_gene: TRBV19; j_gene: TRBJ2-7; CDR3aa: ASSIGGGLGYEQY